This T cell receptor beta chain was documented in a study of T cells in Graves' hyperthyroidism and ophthalmopathy. This clonotype has ten or more counts. RNA transcripts served as the template for amplifying TCR beta CDR3 regions. HTBI primers were the set used in a first-round RT-PCR of the TCR CDR3. TCRdb analysed the multiplex PCR reads with MiXCR anew, one entry per CDR3 protein. The sample has under 550,000 distinct CDR3 sequences, about an eighth seen once. No progression to ophthalmopathy during 18 months of follow-up defined stable disease. The study enrolled patients aged 18 to 65 with newly diagnosed hyperthyroidism of under 2 months' duration. Clinical symptoms, serum thyroxine, TRAb, thyroid ultrasound and orbital computed tomography established diagnosis. The sequenced sample consisted of blood. This sequence was found in a woman under 30 with Graves' hyperthyroidism.

In DNA form, the CDR3 reads TGTGCCAGCAGCTTAGAACTAGGGTCCTCCGGGGAGCTGTTTTTT. Translating it yields CASSLELGSSGELFF. The V and J genes are TRBV7-9 and TRBJ2-2, with a tentative D call TRBD2 (5 bases). V dropped 1 base and J dropped 6 bases, with 12 bases sitting between them. The CDR3 is made up of 15 amino acids. Germline CDR1 is SEHNR and CDR2 is FQNEAQ (reference sequence).